This paragraph covers one T cell receptor beta chain sequence. The antigen is not known. This CDR3 is 12 amino acids long. Germline loops: CDR1 MDHEN, CDR2 SYDVKM. Trimming shortened V by 3 bases and J by 2 bases, and 2 bases separated the two germline ends. This entry belongs to a study of prognosis after radiotherapy for stage I lung cancer. Whole-study findings and limits: A fall in unique TCR clone counts followed stereotactic body radiation therapy, with medians of roughly 9,900 versus 7,200.

The authors amplified TCR beta CDR3 from genomic DNA using two-round multiplex PCR. Primers (each specific to one TRBV or TRBJ gene) were used in first-round PCR. TCRdb reprocessed the multiplex PCR reads via MiXCR and lists one record per CDR3 protein. The sample lists some 35,000 distinct CDR3 sequences, nearly 35% occurring once. V usage is TRBV28 and J usage is TRBJ1-5, with unresolved D. This sample comprised PBMCs, obtained before or after stereotactic body radiation therapy (not recorded which). This receptor was identified in a donor over 45 with non-small cell lung cancer. CDR3 residues: CASSLGNQPQHF. The CDR3 nucleotides are TGTGCCAGCAGTTTGGGCAATCAGCCCCAGCATTTT. Combining the CDR3 with reference TRBV28 and TRBJ1-5 gives the whole variable domain DVKVTQSSRYLVKRTGEKVFLECVQDMDHENMFWYRQDPGLGLRLIYFSYDVKMKEKGDIPEGYSVSREKKERFSLILESASTNQTSMYLCASSLGNQPQHFGDGTRLSIL.